These 27 T cell receptor beta chains originate from one sample sequenced in a study of CD8 T cells in ankylosing spondylitis. TCRdb reanalysed the 5' RACE reads using MiXCR and keeps one entry per CDR3 protein. The sample records about 340,000 distinct CDR3 sequences, roughly 14% being singletons. Sequenced input: blood, either unsorted or a sorted T cell fraction (not recorded which). These receptors originate from a male donor with ankylosing spondylitis or in good health (not recorded which).

The chain recombines TRBV3-1 with TRBJ2-5; TRBD2 aligns across 10 bases. CDR3 length: 15 amino acids. V trimming: 2 bases; J trimming: 5 bases; junction bases outside the gene matches: 5. Per the germline V gene, CDR1 is LGHDT and CDR2 is YNNKEL (reference sequence). The CDR3 region is CASSQPAGGPETQYF. CDR3 nucleotides: TGTGCCAGCAGCCAACCAGCGGGGGGGCCGGAGACCCAGTACTTC.

The chain has TRBV20-1 and TRBJ1-5, with TRBD1 matching 7 bases. J was trimmed by 2 bases and V by 3 bases; bases with no gene match: 4. CDR3 length equals 14 residues. CDR1 is DFQATT and CDR2 is SNEGSKA in the germline V gene (reference sequence). The DNA of the CDR3 is TGCAGTGCTAGTACTGGGACAGGCAATCAGCCCCAGCATTTT. Protein: CSASTGTGNQPQHF.

V is TRBV7-9 and J is TRBJ2-3; 8 positions match TRBD2. This CDR3 region has 16 residues. Germline loops: CDR1 SEHNR, CDR2 FQNEAQ (reference sequence). The J segment lost 3 bases and the V segment lost 7 bases, leaving 12 bases of the junction unmatched. CDR3 sequence (DNA): TGTGCCAGCAACCTTGGAACCGGGGGGGCAACAGATACGCAGTATTTT. It encodes CASNLGTGGATDTQYF.

This sequence joins TRBV5-1 and TRBJ1-2; TRBD1 might be the D (6 bases). The CDR3 contains 14 residues. Trimming pared 1 base from V and 3 bases from J, leaving 10 bases between. Germline V CDR1 and CDR2: SGHRS, YFSETQ. The CDR3 coding sequence is TGCGCCAGCAGCTTGCCAGGGGTGGACTATGGCTACACCTTC. Residues: CASSLPGVDYGYTF.

The genes are TRBV6-1 and TRBJ1-1; D is unresolved. The CDR3 is 14 amino acids. Trimming shortened V by 7 bases and J by 3 bases, and 15 bases separated the two germline ends. The germline V gene encodes CDR1 MNHNS and CDR2 SASEGT. The CDR3 here is CASNAGSTYTEAFF. The CDR3 bases are TGTGCCAGCAACGCTGGGAGTACCTACACTGAAGCTTTCTTT.

The chain recombines TRBV12-5 with TRBJ2-2; TRBD2 agrees at 8 bases. The CDR3 is made up of 14 amino acids. Trimming took 4 bases from V and 3 from J; bases not matched to a gene: 1. Looked up from germline, CDR1 is LGHNT and CDR2 is FRNRAP. The CDR3: CASGSGGDTGELFF. The CDR3, as DNA: TGTGCTAGTGGTTCGGGGGGGGACACCGGGGAGCTGTTTTTT. Full variable domain (missing parts from reference TRBV12-5 and TRBJ2-2): DARVTQTPRHKVTEMGQEVTMRCQPILGHNTVFWYRQTMMQGLELLAYFRNRAPLDDSGMPKDRFSAEMPDATLATLKIQPSEPRDSAVYFCASGSGGDTGELFFGEGSRLTVL.

The genes are TRBV29-1 and TRBJ1-1; D unclear. The CDR3 extends over 15 amino acids. Between the trimmed V and J ends, which lost 0 bases and 0 bases, there was a span of 11 bases. The germline V gene encodes CDR1 SQVTM and CDR2 ANQGSEA. The CDR3 reads CSVEESWTLNTEAFF. The CDR3 nucleotides read TGCAGCGTTGAAGAAAGCTGGACTCTGAACACTGAAGCTTTCTTT.

This clonotype was counted a few times. The chain is built from TRBV5-1 and TRBJ2-2, with unresolved D. The germline V gene encodes CDR1 SGHRS and CDR2 YFSETQ. V was clipped by 3 bases and J by 0 bases, with 12 bases between them. The CDR3 consists of 16 residues. The CDR3 bases are TGCGCCAGCAGCTACTTGACGGATTCGAACACCGGGGAGCTGTTTTTT. This translates into CASSYLTDSNTGELFF.

The chain links TRBV5-1 to TRBJ2-7; D call uncertain. The length of the CDR3 is 14 residues. V lost 4 bases and J lost 4, with 15 bases in between. Germline CDR1 reads SGHRS; CDR2 reads YFSETQ. The CDR3 region has the DNA TGCGCCAGCAGCCCTAAGGCAGAAAGGTACGAGCAGTACTTC. This encodes CASSPKAERYEQYF.

This clonotype has only a few counts. The chain recombines TRBV7-9 with TRBJ2-2; TRBD2 agrees at 8 bases. The CDR3 is 14 amino acids. V lost 8 bases and J lost 1; bases outside the gene matches: 3. Germline V gene data show CDR1 as SEHNR and CDR2 as FQNEAQ (reference sequence). This CDR3 is CASPRGVNTGELFF. The CDR3 nucleotides read TGTGCCAGCCCGCGGGGGGTGAACACCGGGGAGCTGTTTTTT.

This clonotype turned up a few times. The J gene is TRBJ2-2, the V gene TRBV5-1; possibly TRBD1 for D (7 bases). With 4 bases removed from V and 2 bases from J, the gap between germline ends came to 18 bases. This CDR3 has 17 amino acids. Germline lookup yields CDR1 SGHRS and CDR2 YFSETQ. CDR3 sequence (DNA): TGCGCCAGCAGCCCCGGAGGAGGGGGCGTTAACACCGGGGAGCTGTTTTTT. Its translation is CASSPGGGGVNTGELFF.

This rearrangement joins TRBV14 to TRBJ1-1, with D possibly matching TRBD1 (6 bases). The germline CDR1 and CDR2 sequences are SGHDN and FVKESK. The CDR3 covers 14 residues. V was trimmed by 4 bases and J by 4 bases, leaving 13 bases between them. CDR3 nucleotide sequence: TGTGCCAGCAGCCGAACGGAGGGGGGCACTGAAGCTTTCTTT. Its translation: CASSRTEGGTEAFF.

This clonotype turned up a few times. This chain uses TRBV6-2 or TRBV6-3 with TRBJ1-5, with D uncertain. The germline V and J ends were trimmed by 2 bases and 4 bases, with 3 bases remaining between them. Germline CDR1 MNHEY, CDR2 SVGEGT. The CDR3 has 12 amino acids. This CDR3 is CASSYVNQPQHF. The CDR3 region has the DNA TGTGCCAGCAGTTACGTAAATCAGCCCCAGCATTTT.

A few counts support this clonotype. The chain couples TRBV5-1 to TRBJ1-6, with unresolved D. The CDR3 has 14 residues. Trimming took off 3 bases at V and 9 bases at J, with 13 bases between the two ends. Germline values: CDR1 SGHRS, CDR2 YFSETQ. Here the CDR3 reads CASSSLGEGSPLHF. The CDR3 DNA reads TGCGCCAGCAGCTCGCTCGGGGAAGGTTCACCCCTCCACTTT.

This clonotype was seen a few times. The chain is built from TRBV6-1 and TRBJ2-5, with TRBD2 as a possible D gene (6 bases). Trimming took 7 bases from V and 5 from J, leaving 17 bases between them. This CDR3 region has 14 residues. Germline V gives CDR1 MNHNS, CDR2 SASEGT. The CDR3 loop is CASTPRRAGETQYF. As DNA, the CDR3 is TGTGCCAGCACTCCAAGGAGGGCCGGTGAGACCCAGTACTTC.

This clonotype was counted ten times or more. The rearrangement links TRBV4-2 to TRBJ1-1, with a possible D match to TRBD1 (5 bases). The CDR3 contains 14 residues. Trimming cost V 0 bases and J 5 bases, with 10 bases left between them. CDR1 and CDR2 from the germline V gene are LGHNA and YNFKEQ. CDR3 sequence (DNA): TGTGCCAGCAGCCAAGAAAGGGCAGGGACTGAAGCTTTCTTT. Translated: CASSQERAGTEAFF.

This clonotype was detected ten times or more. This chain's CDR3 is CSAPRDREGFRAFF. As DNA, the CDR3 is TGCAGTGCCCCCCGGGACAGGGAGGGGTTTCGAGCTTTCTTT. The chain is built from TRBV20-1 and TRBJ1-1, with 9 bases lining up with TRBD1. V lost 6 bases, J lost 10 bases, and 15 bases stayed unmatched. The CDR3 contains 14 residues. In germline, CDR1 is DFQATT, CDR2 SNEGSKA (reference sequence).

The V and J genes are TRBV19 and TRBJ1-3, with D unclear. Germline-derived CDR1 and CDR2 are LNHDA and SQIVND (reference sequence). Trimming removed 6 bases from V and 3 bases from J, with 12 bases in between. CDR3 size: 14 residues. The CDR3 sequence: CASRDRLSGNTIYF. As DNA, the CDR3 is TGTGCCAGTAGAGACCGTTTAAGTGGAAACACCATATATTTT.

In its sample, this clonotype was seen a few times. The chain combines TRBV20-1 with TRBJ1-5; 7 bases map to TRBD1. The germline V gene encodes CDR1 DFQATT and CDR2 SNEGSKA (reference sequence). The J segment lost 7 bases and the V segment lost 3 bases, leaving 9 bases of the junction unmatched. This CDR3 is built from 14 residues. CDR3 protein: CSASGQVKRQPQHF. The CDR3 region has the DNA TGCAGTGCTAGCGGACAGGTTAAGAGACAGCCCCAGCATTTT.

This clonotype was seen a handful of times. J is TRBJ2-1 and V is TRBV20-1, with 8 bases identical to TRBD2. This CDR3 comprises 13 residues. J gave up 9 bases and V 3 bases, and 7 bases lay outside the gene matches. CDR1 and CDR2 from the germline V gene are DFQATT and SNEGSKA (reference sequence). This chain's CDR3 is CSASQAGVREQFF. In DNA form, the CDR3 reads TGCAGTGCTAGCCAAGCGGGGGTTCGTGAGCAGTTCTTC.

A few counts support this clonotype. The chain combines TRBV12-3 or TRBV12-4 with TRBJ1-3, with no clear D. The CDR3 totals 13 residues. Deletions cut 5 bases from V and 4 bases from J, with 9 bases between. CDR3 sequence reads: CASSNQRGNTIYF. The CDR3 DNA reads TGTGCCAGCAGTAATCAGAGAGGAAACACCATATATTTT.

The chain has TRBV5-6 and TRBJ2-3, with 13 nucleotides matching TRBD2. Unmatched junction bases numbered 5, after V lost 2 bases and J lost 5 bases. The CDR3 has 16 residues. CDR1 is SGHDT, CDR2 YYEEEE, per germline. The CDR3 spells CASSFTSGGALDTQYF. CDR3 nucleotide sequence: TGTGCCAGCAGCTTTACTAGCGGGGGGGCATTAGATACGCAGTATTTT.

The sample holds a few counts of this clonotype. The CDR3 sequence is CSFRRGGYNEQFF. The CDR3 DNA is TGCAGCTTCCGGCGGGGAGGCTACAATGAGCAGTTCTTC. This chain uses TRBV29-1 with TRBJ2-1; possible D gene TRBD2, 6 bases. V was clipped by 8 bases and J by 3 bases, with 14 bases between them. CDR1 is SQVTM and CDR2 is ANQGSEA in the germline V gene. CDR3 length: 13 residues.

This rearrangement joins TRBV7-9 to TRBJ2-3, with a possible D match to TRBD2 (6 bases). CDR1 and CDR2 (germline): SEHNR, FQNEAQ (reference sequence). V was trimmed by 5 bases and J by 4 bases, leaving 19 bases between them. The length of the CDR3 is 16 residues. CDR3 amino acids: CASSPQARRGADTQYF. CDR3 in DNA: TGTGCCAGCAGCCCCCAAGCGCGGAGGGGAGCAGATACGCAGTATTTT.

The rearrangement links TRBV20-1 to TRBJ2-7; D might be TRBD1 or TRBD2, each matching 5 bases. In germline, CDR1 is DFQATT, CDR2 SNEGSKA (reference sequence). The length of the CDR3 is 10 residues. Deletions cut 6 bases from V and 6 bases from J, with 9 bases between. CDR3 bases: TGCAGTGCGGGGACGAGCGAGCAGTACTTC. Residues: CSAGTSEQYF.

This clonotype was detected once. The V call is TRBV7-9, the J call TRBJ2-3; 7 nucleotides agree with TRBD2. The CDR3 consists of 15 residues. Germline V lookup: CDR1 SEHNR, CDR2 FQNEAQ (reference sequence). Trimming cost V 6 bases and J 1 base; bases outside gene matches: 7. CDR3 in DNA: TGTGCCAGCAGTGTAGCGGGCGGGGGCACAGATACGCAGTATTTT. Translated, it gives CASSVAGGGTDTQYF.

This clonotype turned up a few times. The chain recombines TRBV5-1 with TRBJ1-1; D might be TRBD1 (6 bases). V shed 3 bases and J shed 0 bases, with 18 bases lying between them. This CDR3 comprises 17 residues. The germline V gene has CDR1 SGHRS and CDR2 YFSETQ. This CDR3 reads CASSSRSKGVMNTEAFF. The DNA for the CDR3 is TGCGCCAGCAGCTCGAGGAGCAAGGGGGTTATGAACACTGAAGCTTTCTTT.